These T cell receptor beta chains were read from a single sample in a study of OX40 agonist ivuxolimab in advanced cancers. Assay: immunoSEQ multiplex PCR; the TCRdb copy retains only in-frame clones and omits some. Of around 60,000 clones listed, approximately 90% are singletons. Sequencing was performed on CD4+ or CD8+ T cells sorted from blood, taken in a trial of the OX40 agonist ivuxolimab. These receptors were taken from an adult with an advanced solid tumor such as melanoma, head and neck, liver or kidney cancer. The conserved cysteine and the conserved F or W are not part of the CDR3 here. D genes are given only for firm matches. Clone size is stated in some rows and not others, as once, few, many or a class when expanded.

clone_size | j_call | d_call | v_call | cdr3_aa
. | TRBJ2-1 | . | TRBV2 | ASSESGYSSYNEQF
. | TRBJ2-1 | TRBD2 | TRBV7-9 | ASSPRLAGGVEQF
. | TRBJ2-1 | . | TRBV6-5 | ASSYYGSSYNEQF
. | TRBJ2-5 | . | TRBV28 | ASSLSAGSFRETQY
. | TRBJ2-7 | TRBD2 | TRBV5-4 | ASRLAGDREQY
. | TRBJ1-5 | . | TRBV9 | ASSGGVGTNQPQH
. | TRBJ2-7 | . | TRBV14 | ASSQEGGYEQY
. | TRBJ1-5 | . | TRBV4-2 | ASSPSRGGGDQPQH
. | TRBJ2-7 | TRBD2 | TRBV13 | ASSLKREPYEQY
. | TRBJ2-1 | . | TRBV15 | ATSRGRPADLYNEQF
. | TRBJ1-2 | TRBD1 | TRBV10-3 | AIRRGTEANYGYT
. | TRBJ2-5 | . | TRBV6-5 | ASSYHGGETQY
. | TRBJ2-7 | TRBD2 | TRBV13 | ASSLGTTGTSGAYEQY
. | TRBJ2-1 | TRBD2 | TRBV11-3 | ASSLRAVNSGTSGINEQF
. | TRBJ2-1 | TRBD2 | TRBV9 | ASSTIAGRYNEQF
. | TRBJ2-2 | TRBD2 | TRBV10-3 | AISGRPGTRNTGELF
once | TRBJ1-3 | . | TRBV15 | ATSTLYRESGNTIY